This TCR beta chain was captured by sequencing in a study of blood T cell repertoires in COVID-19. CDR1 is MDHEN, CDR2 SYDVKM, per germline. The V end lost 2 bases, the J end lost 7 bases, and 18 bases lay between the germline ends. The CDR3 runs 15 residues. Participant-given clinical history determined each cohort assignment. Profiled with immunoSEQ multiplex PCR; TCRdb holds only in-frame clones, not every one. The sample lists approximately 300,000 clones, over 75% seen once, with 3.5% to 5.5% in the top ten. This receptor was obtained from a woman in her 30s who had recovered from COVID-19. The rearrangement links TRBV28 to TRBJ2-7, with D perhaps TRBD1 (5 bases). Sequencing was carried out using PBMCs or T cells enriched from blood (not recorded which). The CDR3 DNA follows: TGTGCCAGCAGTTTAATAGGTGGCAGGGCATATGAGCAGTACTTC. Its translation is CASSLIGGRAYEQYF.